Following are 20 T cell receptor beta chains from one sample sequenced in a study of CD8+ T cells in alopecia areata. RNA, once extracted, was reverse transcribed into cDNA for use as the sequencing template. Libraries were prepared by immunoSEQ multiplex PCR; TCRdb keeps only in-frame clonotypes and omits some of them. The sample records 90,000 to 100,000 clones, around 38% being singletons. Material for sequencing was CD4+ T cells sorted from blood. These TCRs come from a human donor with alopecia areata.

This rearrangement joins TRBV5-1 to TRBJ2-3; no clear D. The V end was cut by 0 bases, the J end by 2 bases, with 10 bases between. This CDR3 has 15 amino acids. Looked up from germline, CDR1 is SGHRS and CDR2 is YFSETQ. CDR3 DNA: TGCGCCAGCAGCTTGGGTGGCAGAAACACAGATACGCAGTATTTT. This encodes CASSLGGRNTDTQYF.

This clone appeared a few times. The chain joins TRBV11-2 to TRBJ2-3; D is possibly TRBD1 or TRBD2 (5 bases each). The CDR3 has 13 residues. V lost 5 bases, J lost 6 bases, and 12 bases lay in between. CDR1 is SGHAT and CDR2 is FQNNGV in the germline V gene. The CDR3, as DNA: TGTGCCAGCAGCCCGGGACCTGCGGATACGCAGTATTTT. Amino acid sequence: CASSPGPADTQYF.

The rearrangement joins TRBV7-3 to TRBJ2-2, with 8 positions matching TRBD1. CDR1 and CDR2 (germline): SGHTA, FQGTGA. V lost 2 bases to trimming and J lost 2 bases; unmatched junction nucleotides: 4. This CDR3 has 16 residues. The CDR3 nucleotides are TGTGCCAGCAGCTTACAGGGGGCCCTTAACACCGGGGAGCTGTTTTTT. Its translation is CASSLQGALNTGELFF.

A few counts support this clone. The rearrangement uses TRBV29-1 and TRBJ2-7, with D uncertain. From germline, CDR1 is SQVTM and CDR2 ANQGSEA. CDR3 length: 11 residues. V gave up 8 bases and J gave up 7 bases, with 15 bases separating them. The CDR3 coding sequence is TGCAGCTTTGGACGGGCCCAGGAGCAGTACTTC. As protein: CSFGRAQEQYF.

The table lists this clone with a count of one. The chain joins TRBV30 to TRBJ1-5, with D perhaps matching TRBD1 (5 bases). From germline, CDR1 is GTSNPN and CDR2 SVGIG (reference sequence). V lost 0 bases to trimming and J lost 4 bases, with 13 bases between them. The CDR3 sequence is 15 residues long. This CDR3 reads CAWSVSGARNQPQHF. The CDR3 DNA reads as TGTGCCTGGAGTGTATCCGGGGCCAGAAATCAGCCCCAGCATTTT.

The V call is TRBV7-9, the J call TRBJ2-7; no clear D gene. Per germline, CDR1 SEHNR and CDR2 FQNEAQ (reference sequence). The length of the CDR3 is 12 residues. With 2 bases removed from V and 7 bases from J, the gap between germline ends came to 9 bases. DNA for the CDR3: TGTGCCAGCAGCTTAACATTACCAGAGCAGTACTTC. This encodes CASSLTLPEQYF.

In its sample, this clone was seen a few times. This rearrangement joins TRBV9 to TRBJ2-3, with TRBD1 matching over 7 bases. The CDR3 covers 13 residues. In germline, CDR1 is SGDLS, CDR2 YYNGEE. Trimming at V came to 2 bases and at J to 10 bases, leaving 7 bases not matched to a gene. The CDR3: CASSVVDRDAQYF. CDR3 nucleotides: TGTGCCAGCAGCGTGGTTGACAGGGACGCGCAGTATTTT.

The J gene is TRBJ2-7, the V gene TRBV6-5; 7 bases are shared with TRBD1. CDR1 is MNHEY, CDR2 SVGAGI, per germline. The CDR3 spans 15 residues. The J segment lost 0 bases and the V segment lost 6 bases, leaving 8 bases of the junction unmatched. The CDR3 nucleotides are TGTGCCAGCAGAACAAGGACAGGAGGCTCCTACGAGCAGTACTTC. It specifies CASRTRTGGSYEQYF.

This rearrangement joins TRBV7-8 to TRBJ2-5; unclear D gene. The germline gives CDR1 SGHVS, CDR2 FQNEAQ. The CDR3 totals 10 residues. Trimming took off 1 base at V and 8 bases at J, with 2 bases between the two ends. This chain's CDR3 is CASSLVTQYF. CDR3 nucleotides: TGTGCCAGCAGCTTAGTCACCCAGTACTTC.

The V and J genes are TRBV29-1 and TRBJ2-2; tentatively, D is TRBD1 (6 bases). Trimming took 6 bases from V and 0 from J, leaving 17 bases between them. The CDR3 length is 16 residues. Looked up from germline, CDR1 is SQVTM and CDR2 is ANQGSEA. The CDR3, as DNA: TGCAGCGTCCAAGGGGGTTTCCGCTCGAACACCGGGGAGCTGTTTTTT. This sequence encodes CSVQGGFRSNTGELFF.

This clone was detected a few times. The rearrangement uses TRBV6-4 and TRBJ2-2; 8 bases align to TRBD1. Germline V gives CDR1 MRHNA, CDR2 SNTAGT. This CDR3 is 15 amino acids long. V shed 4 bases and J 4 bases; nucleotides not matched to a gene: 5. The DNA of the CDR3 is TGTGCCAGCAGTGCCCGACAGGGGCTCACCGGGGAGCTGTTTTTT. It codes for CASSARQGLTGELFF.

This clone was seen only a few times. The rearrangement uses TRBV5-1 and TRBJ1-2; the D is unclear. Trimming pared 0 bases from V and 3 bases from J, leaving 9 bases between. From germline, CDR1 is SGHRS and CDR2 YFSETQ. The CDR3 sequence is 14 residues long. CDR3 amino acids: CASSLAFGDYGYTF. The CDR3 DNA sequence: TGCGCCAGCAGCTTGGCTTTTGGTGACTATGGCTACACCTTC.

This clone was seen more than once but under ten times. V is TRBV29-1 and J is TRBJ2-5; TRBD1 agrees at 9 bases. Unmatched junction bases numbered 8, after V lost 1 base and J lost 2 bases. The germline V gene has CDR1 SQVTM and CDR2 ANQGSEA. This CDR3 has 16 amino acids. The CDR3 spells CSVEGTTGTGQETQYF. DNA for the CDR3: TGCAGCGTTGAAGGGACAACCGGGACAGGGCAAGAGACCCAGTACTTC.

The rearrangement links TRBV29-1 to TRBJ2-7; the D is unclear. Trimming took off 5 bases at V and 3 bases at J, with 8 bases between the two ends. CDR1 and CDR2 (germline): SQVTM, ANQGSEA. The CDR3 has 11 amino acids. This chain's CDR3 is CSVRDDYEQYF. CDR3 nucleotide sequence: TGCAGCGTTAGAGACGACTACGAGCAGTACTTC.

This clone was seen just once. The chain carries TRBV5-4 and TRBJ2-5; D possibly matches TRBD1 or TRBD2 (6 bases each). With 2 bases removed from V and 5 bases from J, the gap between germline ends came to 10 bases. From germline, CDR1 is SGHNT and CDR2 YYREEE (reference sequence). The CDR3 has 13 amino acids. Written as DNA, the CDR3 is TGTGCCAGCAGCTTCGGGGGCTGGGAGACCCAGTACTTC. It codes for CASSFGGWETQYF.

The chain has TRBV15 and TRBJ2-7; D not certain. Germline CDR1 is LNHNV and CDR2 is YYDKDF (reference sequence). There are 15 residues in the CDR3. The V and J ends lost 4 bases and 2 bases respectively, with 15 bases between them. CDR3 bases: TGTGCCACCAGCATGGATTTAGTCTCCGCCTACGAGCAGTACTTC. Its protein is CATSMDLVSAYEQYF.

The chain combines TRBV4-3 with TRBJ1-4; TRBD1 might be the D (6 bases). Germline CDR1 LGHNA, CDR2 YSLEER. The CDR3 covers 15 residues. V was shortened by 3 bases and J by 5 bases, with 13 bases between the two germline ends. This CDR3 reads CASSHNAGTNEKLFF. The CDR3 region has the DNA TGCGCCAGCAGCCATAACGCGGGGACAAATGAAAAACTGTTTTTT.

The CDR3 sequence: CARTLLIGNEQFF. The DNA for the CDR3 is TGTGCCAGGACTTTGCTCATAGGGAATGAGCAGTTCTTC. The V and J genes are TRBV30 and TRBJ2-1; D is perhaps TRBD2 (5 bases). The V gene's germline CDR1 is GTSNPN and CDR2 SVGIG (reference sequence). This CDR3 is built from 13 residues. V dropped 8 bases and J dropped 7 bases, with 18 bases sitting between them.

This chain connects TRBV28 to TRBJ1-1, with D possibly being TRBD1 (5 bases). The CDR3 runs 14 residues. The V and J ends lost 7 bases and 4 bases respectively, with 16 bases between them. The germline gives CDR1 MDHEN, CDR2 SYDVKM. CDR3 sequence reads: CASNGVGGRTEAFF. CDR3 coding DNA: TGTGCCAGCAACGGGGTGGGGGGACGCACTGAAGCTTTCTTT.

At least ten counts were recorded for this clone. The CDR3 coding sequence is TGTGCCAGCGGCGGGGAAGCGTATGGCTACACCTTC. The encoded protein is CASGGEAYGYTF. This sequence joins TRBV28 and TRBJ1-2; unclear D gene. The V and J ends lost 8 bases and 5 bases respectively, with 12 bases between them. The V gene's germline CDR1 is MDHEN and CDR2 SYDVKM. The CDR3 covers 12 residues.